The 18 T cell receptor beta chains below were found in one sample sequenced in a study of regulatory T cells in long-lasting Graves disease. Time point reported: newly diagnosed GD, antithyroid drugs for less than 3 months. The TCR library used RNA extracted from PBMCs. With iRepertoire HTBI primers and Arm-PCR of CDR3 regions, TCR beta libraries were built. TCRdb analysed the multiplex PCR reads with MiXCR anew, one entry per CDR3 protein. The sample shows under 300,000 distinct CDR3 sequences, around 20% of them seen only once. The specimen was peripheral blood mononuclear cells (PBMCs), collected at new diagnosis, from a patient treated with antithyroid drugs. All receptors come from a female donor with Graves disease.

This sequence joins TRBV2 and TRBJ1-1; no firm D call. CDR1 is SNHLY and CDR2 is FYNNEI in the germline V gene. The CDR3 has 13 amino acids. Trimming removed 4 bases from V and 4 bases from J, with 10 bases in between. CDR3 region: CASSGRVGTEAFF. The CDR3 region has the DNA TGTGCCAGCAGTGGAAGGGTGGGCACTGAAGCTTTCTTT.

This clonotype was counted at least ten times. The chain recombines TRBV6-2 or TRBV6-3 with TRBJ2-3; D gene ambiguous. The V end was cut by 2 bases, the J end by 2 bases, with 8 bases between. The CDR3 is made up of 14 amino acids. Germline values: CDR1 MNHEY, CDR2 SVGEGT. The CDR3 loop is CASSYPHPTDTQYF. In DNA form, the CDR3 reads TGTGCCAGCAGTTACCCTCACCCCACAGATACGCAGTATTTT.

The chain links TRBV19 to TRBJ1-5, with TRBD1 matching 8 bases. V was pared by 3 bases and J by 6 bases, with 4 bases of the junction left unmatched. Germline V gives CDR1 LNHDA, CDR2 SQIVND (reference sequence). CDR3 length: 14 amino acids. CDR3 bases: TGTGCCAGTAGTATTCAGGGGGCAGGTCAGCCCCAGCATTTT. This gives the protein CASSIQGAGQPQHF. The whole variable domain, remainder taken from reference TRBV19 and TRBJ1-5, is DGGITQSPKYLFRKEGQNVTLSCEQNLNHDAMYWYRQDPGQGLRLIYYSQIVNDFQKGDIAEGYSVSREKKESFPLTVTSAQKNPTAFYLCASSIQGAGQPQHFGDGTRLSIL.

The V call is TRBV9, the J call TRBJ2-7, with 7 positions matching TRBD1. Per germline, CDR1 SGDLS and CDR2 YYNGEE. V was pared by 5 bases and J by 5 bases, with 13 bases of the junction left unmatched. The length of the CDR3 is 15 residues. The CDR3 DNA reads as TGTGCCAGCAGGGCAACCGGGACAGCAGACCACGAGCAGTACTTC. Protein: CASRATGTADHEQYF. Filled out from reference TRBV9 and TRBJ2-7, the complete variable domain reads DSGVTQTPKHLITATGQRVTLRCSPRSGDLSVYWYQQSLDQGLQFLIQYYNGEERAKGNILERFSAQQFPDLHSELNLSSLELGDSALYFCASRATGTADHEQYFGPGTRLTVT.

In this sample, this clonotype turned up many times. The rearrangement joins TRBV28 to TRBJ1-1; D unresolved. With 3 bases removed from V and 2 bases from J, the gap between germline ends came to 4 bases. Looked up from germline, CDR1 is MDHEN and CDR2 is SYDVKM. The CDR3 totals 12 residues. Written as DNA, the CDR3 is TGTGCCAGCAGTTTCACTAACACTGAAGCTTTCTTT. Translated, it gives CASSFTNTEAFF.

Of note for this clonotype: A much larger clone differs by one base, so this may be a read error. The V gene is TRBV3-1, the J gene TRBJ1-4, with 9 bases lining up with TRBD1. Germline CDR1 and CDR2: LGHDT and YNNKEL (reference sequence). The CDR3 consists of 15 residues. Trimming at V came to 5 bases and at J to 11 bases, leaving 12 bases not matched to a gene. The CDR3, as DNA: TGTGCCAGCAGCGTCCGGGACAGGGATTCCGGGAAACTGTTTTTT. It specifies CASSVRDRDSGKLFF.

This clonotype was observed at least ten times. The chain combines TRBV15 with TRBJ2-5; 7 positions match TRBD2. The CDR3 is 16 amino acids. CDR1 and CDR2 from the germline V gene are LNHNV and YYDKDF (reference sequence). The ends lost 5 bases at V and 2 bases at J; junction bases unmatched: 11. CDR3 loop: CATSPGQSGEQETQYF. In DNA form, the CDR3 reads TGTGCCACCAGCCCAGGGCAAAGCGGGGAACAAGAGACCCAGTACTTC.

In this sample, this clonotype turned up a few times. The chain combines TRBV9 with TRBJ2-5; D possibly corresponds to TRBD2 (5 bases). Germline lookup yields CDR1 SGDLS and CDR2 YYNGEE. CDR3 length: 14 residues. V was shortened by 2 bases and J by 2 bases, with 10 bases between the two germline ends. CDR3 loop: CASSVDGSQETQYF. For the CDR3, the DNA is TGTGCCAGCAGCGTGGATGGGAGTCAAGAGACCCAGTACTTC. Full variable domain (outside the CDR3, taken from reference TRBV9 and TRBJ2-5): DSGVTQTPKHLITATGQRVTLRCSPRSGDLSVYWYQQSLDQGLQFLIQYYNGEERAKGNILERFSAQQFPDLHSELNLSSLELGDSALYFCASSVDGSQETQYFGPGTRLLVL.

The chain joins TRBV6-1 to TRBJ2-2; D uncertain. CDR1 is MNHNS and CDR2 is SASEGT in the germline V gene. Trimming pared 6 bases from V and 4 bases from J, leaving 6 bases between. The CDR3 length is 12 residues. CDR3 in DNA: TGTGCCAGCAGGGATCCCACCGGGGAGCTGTTTTTT. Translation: CASRDPTGELFF.

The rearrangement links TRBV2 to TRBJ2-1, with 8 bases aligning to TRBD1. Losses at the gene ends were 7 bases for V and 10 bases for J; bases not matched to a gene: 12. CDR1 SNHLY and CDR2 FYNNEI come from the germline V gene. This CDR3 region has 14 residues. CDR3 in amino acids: CASNPGQDSYEQFF. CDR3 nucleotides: TGTGCCAGCAACCCGGGACAGGACTCCTACGAGCAGTTCTTC.

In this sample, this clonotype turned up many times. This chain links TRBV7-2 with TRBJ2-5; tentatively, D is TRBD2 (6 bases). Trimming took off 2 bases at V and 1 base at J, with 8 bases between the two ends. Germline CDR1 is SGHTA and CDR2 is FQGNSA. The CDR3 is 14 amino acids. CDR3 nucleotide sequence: TGTGCCAGCAGCTTAACTAGCTCCCAAGAGACCCAGTACTTC. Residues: CASSLTSSQETQYF.

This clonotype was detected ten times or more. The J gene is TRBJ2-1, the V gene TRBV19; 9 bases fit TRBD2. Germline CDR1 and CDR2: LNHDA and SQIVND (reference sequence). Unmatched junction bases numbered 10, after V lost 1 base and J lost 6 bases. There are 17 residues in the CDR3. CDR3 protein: CASSIGPLEREANEQFF. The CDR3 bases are TGTGCCAGTAGTATAGGCCCCCTCGAGCGGGAGGCCAATGAGCAGTTCTTC.

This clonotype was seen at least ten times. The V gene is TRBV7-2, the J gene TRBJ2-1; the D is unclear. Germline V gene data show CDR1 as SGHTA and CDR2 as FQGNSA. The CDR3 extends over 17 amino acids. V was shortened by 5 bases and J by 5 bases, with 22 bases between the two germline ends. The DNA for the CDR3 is TGTGCCAGCAGCCTCTACGGACCCGGTAAGGGCCACAATGAGCAGTTCTTC. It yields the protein CASSLYGPGKGHNEQFF.

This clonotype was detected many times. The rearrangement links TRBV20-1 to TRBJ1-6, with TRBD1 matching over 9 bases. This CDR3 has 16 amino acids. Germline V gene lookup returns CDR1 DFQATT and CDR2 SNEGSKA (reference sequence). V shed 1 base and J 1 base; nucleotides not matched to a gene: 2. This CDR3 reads CSARAQGASYNSPLHF. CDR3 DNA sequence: TGCAGTGCTAGAGCACAGGGGGCTTCCTATAATTCACCCCTCCACTTT.

CDR3 residues: CASIRALGEQYF. In DNA, the CDR3 is TGTGCCAGCATTCGGGCGCTGGGGGAGCAGTACTTC. The J gene is TRBJ2-7, the V gene TRBV6-1; no clear D gene. Germline loops: CDR1 MNHNS, CDR2 SASEGT. V shed 7 bases and J shed 7 bases, with 14 bases lying between them. This CDR3 comprises 12 residues.

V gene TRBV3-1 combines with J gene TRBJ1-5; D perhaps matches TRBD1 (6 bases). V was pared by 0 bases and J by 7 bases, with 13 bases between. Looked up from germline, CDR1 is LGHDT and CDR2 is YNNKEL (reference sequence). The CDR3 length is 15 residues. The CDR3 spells CASSQDPGVFQPQHF. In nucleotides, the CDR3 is TGTGCCAGCAGCCAAGATCCAGGGGTTTTCCAGCCCCAGCATTTT.

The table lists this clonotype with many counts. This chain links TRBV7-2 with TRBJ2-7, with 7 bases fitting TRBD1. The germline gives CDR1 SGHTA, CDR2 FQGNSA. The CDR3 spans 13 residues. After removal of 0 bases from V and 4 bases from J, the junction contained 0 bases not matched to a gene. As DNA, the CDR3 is TGTGCCAGCAGCTTAGCCAGGGGGTACGAGCAGTACTTC. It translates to CASSLARGYEQYF.

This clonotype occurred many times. CDR3 loop: CASSDKGRITNIQYF. CDR3 coding DNA: TGTGCCAGCAGTGATAAGGGGCGAATAACGAACATTCAGTACTTC. V usage is TRBV6-1 and J usage is TRBJ2-4; D perhaps matches TRBD1 (5 bases). V gave up 3 bases and J gave up 7 bases, with 16 bases separating them. This CDR3 comprises 15 residues. Germline V gene sequence: CDR1 MNHNS, CDR2 SASEGT.